The sequence of this T cell receptor beta chain was determined in a study of cytomegalovirus exposure and HLA in healthy donors. General study points: As a later analysis revealed, most CMV-associated TCR beta chains appeared HLA-restricted. 150 to 200 TCR beta chains were listed as cytomegalovirus-associated. Owing to their indistinguishability, certain V segments, notably TRBV6-2 and TRBV6-3, were excluded. V- and J-gene trimming of TCR beta was linked (in a later analysis) to a missense DCLRE1C variant.

The V and J ends lost 5 bases and 0 bases respectively, with 16 bases between them. The germline CDR1 and CDR2 sequences are SGHTA and FQGNSA. The CDR3 loop spans 16 amino acids. Note on this clone: Antigen unknown.

Use of 60 Vbeta and 13 Jbeta primers characterized the PCR. This table comes from immunoSEQ multiplex PCR, and its TCRdb copy is limited to in-frame clones, with some not included. The sample consists of tens of thousands of clones, roughly 82% of them appearing once. The chain couples TRBV7-2 to TRBJ1-1; a weak D match, TRBD1 (5 bases). What was sequenced was PBMCs. The clonotype originates from a man aged 25-40 years in good health and CMV-seronegative. This chain's CDR3 is CASSPGGHSMNTEAFF. The CDR3 coding sequence is TGTGCCAGCAGCCCGGGCGGACACTCGATGAACACTGAAGCTTTCTTT.